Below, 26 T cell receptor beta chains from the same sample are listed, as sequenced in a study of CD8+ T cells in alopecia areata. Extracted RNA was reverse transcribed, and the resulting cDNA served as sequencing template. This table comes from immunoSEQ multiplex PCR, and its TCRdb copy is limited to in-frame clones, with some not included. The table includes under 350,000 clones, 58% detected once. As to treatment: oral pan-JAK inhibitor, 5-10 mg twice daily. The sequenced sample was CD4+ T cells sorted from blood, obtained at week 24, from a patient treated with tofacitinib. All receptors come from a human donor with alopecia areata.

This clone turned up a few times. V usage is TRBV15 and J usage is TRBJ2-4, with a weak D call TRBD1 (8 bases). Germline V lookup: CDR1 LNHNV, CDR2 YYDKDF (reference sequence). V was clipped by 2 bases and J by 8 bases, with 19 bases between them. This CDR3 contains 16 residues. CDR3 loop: CATSRPDRGSGHIQYF. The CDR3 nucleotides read TGTGCCACCAGCAGACCCGACAGGGGTAGCGGGCACATTCAGTACTTC.

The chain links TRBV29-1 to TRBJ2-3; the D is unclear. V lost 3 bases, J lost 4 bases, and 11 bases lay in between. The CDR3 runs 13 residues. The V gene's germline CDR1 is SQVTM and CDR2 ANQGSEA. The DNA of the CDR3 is TGCAGCGTTGAGGGTAGGGTGTCAGATACGCAGTATTTT. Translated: CSVEGRVSDTQYF.

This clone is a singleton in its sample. The CDR3 DNA sequence: TGTGCCAGCAGCTCCTTAAGGGGCCGGACAGGGAAACACAATGAGCAGTTCTTC. This translates into CASSSLRGRTGKHNEQFF. The chain employs TRBV7-2 and TRBJ2-1; 8 nucleotides match TRBD1. Germline V gene lookup returns CDR1 SGHTA and CDR2 FQGNSA. The CDR3 has 18 residues. V trimming: 4 bases; J trimming: 5 bases; junction bases outside the gene matches: 16.

The CDR3, as DNA: TGTGCCAGCAGTTTGGTAGCGGGGGCCTCTAAAGCGCAGTATTTT. Protein sequence: CASSLVAGASKAQYF. The V call is TRBV28, the J call TRBJ2-3, with TRBD2 matching over 9 bases. The CDR3 spans 15 residues. From germline, CDR1 is MDHEN and CDR2 SYDVKM. J lost 10 bases, V lost 3 bases, and 11 bases had no gene match.

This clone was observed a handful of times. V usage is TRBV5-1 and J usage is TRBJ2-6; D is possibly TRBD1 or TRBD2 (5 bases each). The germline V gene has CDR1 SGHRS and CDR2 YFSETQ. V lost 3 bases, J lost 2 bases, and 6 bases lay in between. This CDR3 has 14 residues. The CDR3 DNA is TGCGCCAGCAGCTGGGACCCTGGGGCCAACGTCCTGACTTTC. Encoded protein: CASSWDPGANVLTF.

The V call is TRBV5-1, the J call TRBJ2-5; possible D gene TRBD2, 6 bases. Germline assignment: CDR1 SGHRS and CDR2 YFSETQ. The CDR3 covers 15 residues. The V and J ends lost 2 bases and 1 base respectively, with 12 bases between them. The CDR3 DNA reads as TGCGCCAGCAGCTTTTCGGGGGAGCTCCAAGAGACCCAGTACTTC. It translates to CASSFSGELQETQYF.

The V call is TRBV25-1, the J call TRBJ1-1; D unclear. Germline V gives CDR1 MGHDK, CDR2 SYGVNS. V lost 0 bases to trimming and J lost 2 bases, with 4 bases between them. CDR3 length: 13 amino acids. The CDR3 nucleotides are TGTGCCAGCAGTGAATACAGAAACACTGAAGCTTTCTTT. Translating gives CASSEYRNTEAFF.

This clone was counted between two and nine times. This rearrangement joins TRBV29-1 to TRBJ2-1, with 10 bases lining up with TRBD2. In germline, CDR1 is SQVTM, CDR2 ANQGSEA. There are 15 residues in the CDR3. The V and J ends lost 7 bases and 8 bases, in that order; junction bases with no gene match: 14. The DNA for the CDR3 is TGCAGCGCGCGAGACGGGACTAGCGCTATGCATGAGCAGTTCTTC. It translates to CSARDGTSAMHEQFF.

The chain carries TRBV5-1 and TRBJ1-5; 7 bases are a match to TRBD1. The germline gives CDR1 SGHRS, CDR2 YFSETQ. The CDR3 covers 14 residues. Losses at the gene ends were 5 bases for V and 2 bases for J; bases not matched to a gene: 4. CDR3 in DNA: TGCGCCAGCAGTACCGGACAGGGCAATCAGCCCCAGCATTTT. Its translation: CASSTGQGNQPQHF. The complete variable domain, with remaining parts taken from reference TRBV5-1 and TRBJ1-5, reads KAGVTQTPRYLIKTRGQQVTLSCSPISGHRSVSWYQQTPGQGLQFLFEYFSETQRNKGNFPGRFSGRQFSNSRSEMNVSTLELGDSALYLCASSTGQGNQPQHFGDGTRLSIL.

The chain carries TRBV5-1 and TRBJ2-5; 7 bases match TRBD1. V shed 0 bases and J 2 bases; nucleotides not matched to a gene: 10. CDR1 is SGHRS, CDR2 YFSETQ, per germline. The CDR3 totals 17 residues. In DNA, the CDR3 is TGCGCCAGCAGCTTGGGTCCCCGAGACAGGGTACAAGAGACCCAGTACTTC. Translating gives CASSLGPRDRVQETQYF.

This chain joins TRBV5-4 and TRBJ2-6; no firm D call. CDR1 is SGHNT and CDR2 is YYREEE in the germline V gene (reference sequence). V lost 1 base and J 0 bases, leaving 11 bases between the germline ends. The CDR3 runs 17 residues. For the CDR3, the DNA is TGTGCCAGCAGCTTGCCCCACGGCCCCTCTGGGGCCAACGTCCTGACTTTC. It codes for CASSLPHGPSGANVLTF.

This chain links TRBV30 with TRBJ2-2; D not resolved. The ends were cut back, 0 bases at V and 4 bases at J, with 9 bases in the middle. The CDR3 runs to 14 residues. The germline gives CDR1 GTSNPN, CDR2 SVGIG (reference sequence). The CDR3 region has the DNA TGTGCCTGGAGTGTGTATAGGGCCACCGGGGAGCTGTTTTTT. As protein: CAWSVYRATGELFF.

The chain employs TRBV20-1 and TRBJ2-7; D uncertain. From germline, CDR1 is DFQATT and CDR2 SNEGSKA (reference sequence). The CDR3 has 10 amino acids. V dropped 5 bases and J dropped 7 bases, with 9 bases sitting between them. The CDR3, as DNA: TGCAGTGCTTTCGACCGGGAGCAGTACTTC. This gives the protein CSAFDREQYF.

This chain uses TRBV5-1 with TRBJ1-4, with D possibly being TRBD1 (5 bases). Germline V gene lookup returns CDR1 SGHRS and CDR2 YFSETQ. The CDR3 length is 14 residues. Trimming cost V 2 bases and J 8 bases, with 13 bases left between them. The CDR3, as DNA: TGCGCCAGCAGCTTCGGTCATCGGGACGAAAAACTGTTTTTT. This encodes CASSFGHRDEKLFF. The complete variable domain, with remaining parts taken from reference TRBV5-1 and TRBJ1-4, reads KAGVTQTPRYLIKTRGQQVTLSCSPISGHRSVSWYQQTPGQGLQFLFEYFSETQRNKGNFPGRFSGRQFSNSRSEMNVSTLELGDSALYLCASSFGHRDEKLFFGSGTQLSVL.

This CDR3 reads CASSLGSFGSTDTQYF. CDR3 coding DNA: TGCGCCAGCAGCTTGGGATCCTTTGGTAGCACAGATACGCAGTATTTT. The rearrangement joins TRBV5-1 to TRBJ2-3; D unclear. Germline CDR1 is SGHRS and CDR2 is YFSETQ. CDR3 length: 16 residues. Between the trimmed V and J ends, which lost 0 bases and 0 bases, there was a span of 11 bases.

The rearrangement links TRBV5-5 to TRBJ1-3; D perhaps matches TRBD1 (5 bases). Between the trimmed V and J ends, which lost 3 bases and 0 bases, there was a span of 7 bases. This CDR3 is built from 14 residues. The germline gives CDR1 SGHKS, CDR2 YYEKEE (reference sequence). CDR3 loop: CASSWDGSGNTIYF. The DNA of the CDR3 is TGTGCCAGCAGCTGGGACGGCTCTGGAAACACCATATATTTT. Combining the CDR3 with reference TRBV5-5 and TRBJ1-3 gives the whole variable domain DAGVTQSPTHLIKTRGQQVTLRCSPISGHKSVSWYQQVLGQGPQFIFQYYEKEERGRGNFPDRFSARQFPNYSSELNVNALLLGDSALYLCASSWDGSGNTIYFGEGSWLTVV.

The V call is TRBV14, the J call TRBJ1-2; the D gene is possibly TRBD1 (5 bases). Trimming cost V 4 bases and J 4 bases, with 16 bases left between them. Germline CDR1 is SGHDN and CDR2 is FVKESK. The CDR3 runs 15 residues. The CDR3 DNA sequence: TGTGCCAGCAGCCCCGGCGTAGGGGCTATCTATGGCTACACCTTC. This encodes CASSPGVGAIYGYTF.

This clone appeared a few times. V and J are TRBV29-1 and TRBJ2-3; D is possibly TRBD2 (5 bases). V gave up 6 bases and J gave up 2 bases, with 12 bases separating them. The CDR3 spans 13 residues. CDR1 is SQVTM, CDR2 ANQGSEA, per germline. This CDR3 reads CSVLGGPTDTQYF. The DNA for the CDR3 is TGCAGCGTCCTCGGAGGACCCACAGATACGCAGTATTTT.

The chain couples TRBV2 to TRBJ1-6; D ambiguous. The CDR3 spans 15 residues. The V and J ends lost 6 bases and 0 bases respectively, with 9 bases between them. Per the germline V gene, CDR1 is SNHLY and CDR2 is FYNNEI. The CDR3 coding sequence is TGTGCCAGCAGCAGTGAGAGCTCCTATAATTCACCCCTCCACTTT. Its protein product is CASSSESSYNSPLHF.

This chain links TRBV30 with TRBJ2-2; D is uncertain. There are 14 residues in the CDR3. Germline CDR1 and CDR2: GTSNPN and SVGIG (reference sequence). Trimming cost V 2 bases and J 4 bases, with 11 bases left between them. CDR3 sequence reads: CAWSFGFGTGELFF. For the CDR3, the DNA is TGTGCCTGGAGTTTTGGGTTCGGCACCGGGGAGCTGTTTTTT.

The CDR3 is CASSPGQGANYGYTF. The CDR3 coding sequence is TGTGCCAGCTCACCGGGGCAGGGGGCCAACTATGGCTACACCTTC. The V call is TRBV18, the J call TRBJ1-2; 8 bases match TRBD1. The V segment lost 3 bases and the J segment 2 bases; nucleotides outside the gene matches: 5. Germline CDR1 is KGHSH and CDR2 is LQKENI. The CDR3 loop spans 15 amino acids.

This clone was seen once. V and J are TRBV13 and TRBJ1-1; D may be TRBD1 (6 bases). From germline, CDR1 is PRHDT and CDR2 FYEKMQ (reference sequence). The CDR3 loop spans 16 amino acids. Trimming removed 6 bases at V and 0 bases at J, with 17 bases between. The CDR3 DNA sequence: TGTGCCAGCAGACCTACGACAGGCCGTATGAACACTGAAGCTTTCTTT. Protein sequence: CASRPTTGRMNTEAFF.

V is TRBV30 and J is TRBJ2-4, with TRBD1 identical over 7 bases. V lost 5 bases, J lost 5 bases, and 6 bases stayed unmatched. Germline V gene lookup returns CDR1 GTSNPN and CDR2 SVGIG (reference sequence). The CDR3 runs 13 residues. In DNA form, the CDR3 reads TGTGCCTGGGGTTACCAGGGGGAAAACATTCAGTACTTC. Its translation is CAWGYQGENIQYF.

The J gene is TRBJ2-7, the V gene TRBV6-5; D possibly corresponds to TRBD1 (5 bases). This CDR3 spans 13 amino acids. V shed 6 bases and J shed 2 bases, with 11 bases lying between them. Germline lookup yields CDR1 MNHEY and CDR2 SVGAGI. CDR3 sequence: CASSQQDTYEQYF. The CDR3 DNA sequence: TGTGCCAGCAGCCAACAGGACACCTACGAGCAGTACTTC.

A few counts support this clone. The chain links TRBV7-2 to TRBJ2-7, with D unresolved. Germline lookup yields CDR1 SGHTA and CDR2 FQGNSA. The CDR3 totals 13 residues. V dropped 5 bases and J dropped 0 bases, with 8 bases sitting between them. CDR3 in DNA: TGTGCCAGCAGCCCGAAATTCTCCTACGAGCAGTACTTC. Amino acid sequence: CASSPKFSYEQYF.

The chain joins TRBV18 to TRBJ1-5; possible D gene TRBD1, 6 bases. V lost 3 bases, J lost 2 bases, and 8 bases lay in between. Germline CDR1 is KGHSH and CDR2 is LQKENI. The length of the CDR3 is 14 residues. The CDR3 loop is CASSPGAGNQPQHF. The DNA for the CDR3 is TGTGCCAGCTCACCGGGGGCTGGCAATCAGCCCCAGCATTTT. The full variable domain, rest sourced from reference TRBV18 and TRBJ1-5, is NAGVMQNPRHLVRRRGQEARLRCSPMKGHSHVYWYRQLPEEGLKFMVYLQKENIIDESGMPKERFSAEFPKEGPSILRIQQVVRGDSAAYFCASSPGAGNQPQHFGDGTRLSIL.